The clone carrying this TCR beta chain occurred a few times. Repertoires were generated with immunoSEQ multiplex PCR, while TCRdb's copy carries only in-frame clones and drops some. The repertoire holds more than 300,000 clones, with about 86% as singletons. This entry comes from a study of Ad26.COV2.S vaccination and SARS-CoV-2 variants. Whole-study context: The trial was COV1001 and the donor's arm was Ad26.COV2.S. In the study, Ad26.COV2.S was injected intramuscularly once, or twice 56 days apart.

Treatment here: over 15 received Ad26.COV2.S at low or high dose, single or two shots; about 5 received placebo; per-sample allocation not given. The samples date from day 63 after the first vaccine or placebo injection. Between the trimmed V and J ends, which lost 6 bases and 2 bases, there was a span of 11 bases. This CDR3 spans 14 amino acids. Germline lookup yields CDR1 MNHEY and CDR2 SMNVEV (reference sequence). This sequence joins TRBV27 and TRBJ2-4, with D perhaps TRBD1 (6 bases). This clonotype was obtained from a person aged 18-60 years who received the Ad26.COV2.S COVID-19 vaccine or a placebo. The sample consisted of peripheral blood, taken in a trial of Ad26.COV2.S vaccine versus placebo. The CDR3 loop is CASSSGVPKNIQYF. The DNA for the CDR3 is TGTGCCAGCAGCTCAGGGGTCCCCAAAAACATTCAGTACTTC.